This T cell receptor beta chain was profiled in a study of blood T cell repertoires in COVID-19. Using immunoSEQ multiplex PCR, the repertoire was profiled, and TCRdb retains in-frame clones only, with some absent. The table includes about 390,000 clones, about 83% detected once. The V gene lost 4 bases and the J gene lost 2 bases, with 16 bases spanning the gap. From germline, CDR1 is KGHDR and CDR2 SFDVKD. The CDR3 has 16 residues. The sequenced sample was PBMCs or T cells enriched from blood (not recorded which). J is TRBJ1-1 and V is TRBV24-1; D gene ambiguous. This TCR derives from a woman between 45 and 65 years old who had recovered from COVID-19. The chain's CDR3 is CATSDYHLSRNTEAFF. The DNA for the CDR3 is TGTGCCACCAGTGACTACCACCTGTCCCGAAACACTGAAGCTTTCTTT.